The 12 T cell receptor beta chains reported below all come from one sample, sequenced in a study of vaccination effects on CD4 cells after COVID-19. These TCRs' antigens remain unknown. CD4+ T cell isolation took place after 10 days of culture. Vaccination of participants consisted of two doses of either the BNT162b2 or mRNA-1273 vaccine. Profiling relied on immunoSEQ multiplex PCR, and the TCRdb table lists in-frame clones only, not all of them. In the table there are 72,000 or so clones, around 74% of which are singletons. This specimen was CD4+ T cells from PBMCs cultured without peptide, taken after COVID-19 vaccination. The receptor set was obtained from a human donor who received a COVID-19 vaccine.

This chain uses TRBV2 with TRBJ2-3; maybe TRBD1 (6 bases). CDR1 is SNHLY, CDR2 FYNNEI, per germline. V was pared by 6 bases and J by 3 bases, with 13 bases between. The CDR3 has 14 residues. The CDR3 bases are TGTGCCAGCAGAGTCAGGGGTATAACAGATACGCAGTATTTT. It translates to CASRVRGITDTQYF.

The CDR3 loop is CASSFQEATEAFF. The CDR3 DNA sequence: TGTGCCAGCAGTTTTCAGGAGGCCACTGAAGCTTTCTTT. The chain combines TRBV12-3 or TRBV12-4 with TRBJ1-1; D not certain. Trimming took 3 bases from V and 4 from J, leaving 9 bases between them. This CDR3 is built from 13 residues.

The chain uses TRBV5-5 and TRBJ1-5; D ambiguous. Germline CDR1 is SGHKS and CDR2 is YYEKEE (reference sequence). Trimming removed 1 base at V and 2 bases at J, with 10 bases between. This CDR3 has 15 amino acids. The DNA of the CDR3 is TGTGCCAGCAGCTTGCGGGATGCCGGCAATCAGCCCCAGCATTTT. It encodes CASSLRDAGNQPQHF.

The chain uses TRBV24-1 and TRBJ2-3; D is unresolved. The CDR3 is made up of 13 amino acids. Trimming shortened V by 1 base and J by 6 bases, and 7 bases separated the two germline ends. CDR1 and CDR2 (germline): KGHDR, SFDVKD. The CDR3 DNA follows: TGTGCCACCAGTGATTTCTCCGGGGATACGCAGTATTTT. The encoded protein is CATSDFSGDTQYF.

This clone was picked up one time. The chain is built from TRBV19 and TRBJ2-2; D is undetermined. This CDR3 has 15 amino acids. The germline CDR1 and CDR2 sequences are LNHDA and SQIVND (reference sequence). V lost 6 bases and J 4 bases, leaving 15 bases between the germline ends. In DNA form, the CDR3 reads TGTGCCAGTAGAACCCCGGGCGGAAGCACCGGGGAGCTGTTTTTT. Its protein product is CASRTPGGSTGELFF.

The J gene is TRBJ1-3, the V gene TRBV9; TRBD1 might be the D (5 bases). The CDR3 spans 13 residues. Germline V gives CDR1 SGDLS, CDR2 YYNGEE. Trimming took 5 bases from V and 4 from J, leaving 10 bases between them. The CDR3 loop is CASRSPGGNTIYF. As DNA, the CDR3 is TGTGCCAGCAGGTCCCCAGGGGGAAACACCATATATTTT.

In its sample, this clone was seen a few times. V is TRBV7-8 and J is TRBJ1-1, with 10 bases fitting TRBD1. The CDR3 extends over 14 amino acids. V was clipped by 5 bases and J by 6 bases; unmatched bases: 6. The germline V gene has CDR1 SGHVS and CDR2 FQNEAQ. The chain's CDR3 is CASSVTGTGAEAFF. For the CDR3, the DNA is TGTGCCAGCAGCGTAACCGGGACAGGGGCTGAAGCTTTCTTT.

This clone turned up a few times. This sequence joins TRBV2 and TRBJ2-2; no definite D call. Germline CDR1 is SNHLY and CDR2 is FYNNEI. Trimming pared 3 bases from V and 0 bases from J, leaving 11 bases between. The CDR3 runs 16 residues. CDR3: CASSDLTATNTGELFF. The CDR3, as DNA: TGTGCCAGCAGTGATCTCACTGCCACGAACACCGGGGAGCTGTTTTTT. The full variable domain, with the rest looked up from reference TRBV2 and TRBJ2-2, is EPEVTQTPSHQVTQMGQEVILRCVPISNHLYFYWYRQILGQKVEFLVSFYNNEISEKSEIFDDQFSVERPDGSNFTLKIRSTKLEDSAMYFCASSDLTATNTGELFFGEGSRLTVL.

The J gene is TRBJ1-2, the V gene TRBV19, with unresolved D. Germline values: CDR1 LNHDA, CDR2 SQIVND (reference sequence). This CDR3 spans 15 amino acids. Deletions cut 3 bases from V and 4 bases from J, with 15 bases between. The CDR3 spells CASSIRPSQSYGYTF. The CDR3 coding sequence is TGTGCCAGTAGTATTCGTCCGTCCCAGTCCTATGGCTACACCTTC.

DNA of the CDR3: TGTGCCAGCAGAACTCCGGGACAGGGGTTTGGAGGGGAGCTGTTTTTT. Protein sequence: CASRTPGQGFGGELFF. This rearrangement joins TRBV28 to TRBJ2-2, with 10 positions matching TRBD1. CDR1 is MDHEN and CDR2 is SYDVKM in the germline V gene. Trimming at V came to 6 bases and at J to 8 bases, leaving 12 bases not matched to a gene. There are 16 residues in the CDR3. The variable domain in full, with the rest retrieved from reference TRBV28 and TRBJ2-2, is DVKVTQSSRYLVKRTGEKVFLECVQDMDHENMFWYRQDPGLGLRLIYFSYDVKMKEKGDIPEGYSVSREKKERFSLILESASTNQTSMYLCASRTPGQGFGGELFFGEGSRLTVL.

The chain combines TRBV14 with TRBJ2-7, with D tentatively TRBD1 or TRBD2 (5 bases each). The ends were cut back, 6 bases at V and 5 bases at J, with 14 bases in the middle. The length of the CDR3 is 13 residues. Germline CDR1 reads SGHDN; CDR2 reads FVKESK. This CDR3 reads CASSQGRRNEQYV. Written as DNA, the CDR3 is TGTGCCAGCAGTCAGGGAAGGAGGAACGAGCAGTACGTC.

The chain combines TRBV28 with TRBJ2-7, with D perhaps matching TRBD1 (6 bases). The V end lost 6 bases, the J end lost 5 bases, and 17 bases lay between the germline ends. Germline lookup yields CDR1 MDHEN and CDR2 SYDVKM. CDR3 length: 14 amino acids. CDR3 sequence: CASRPRQELNEQYV. The CDR3 region has the DNA TGTGCCAGCAGACCACGACAGGAGCTGAACGAGCAGTACGTC.